A selection of T cell receptor beta chains follows, all from one sample in a study of vaccination and CD4 T cells after COVID-19. TCRdb processed the PCR reads anew with MiXCR; each CDR3 protein has one entry. The sample holds about 25,000 distinct CDR3 sequences, around 48% seen once. Antigen specificity for these receptors is unknown. Sequences were obtained from CD4+ T cells from blood, cultured in vitro. The receptors were gathered from a human donor who had recovered from COVID-19. Each CDR3 is given with its conserved first and last residue. The D gene is left open where the match is weak.

v_gene: TRBV28; d_gene: TRBD1; len: 15; CDR3aa: CATNARTGASDIQYF
v_gene: TRBV2; d_gene: .; len: 15; CDR3aa: CASSEARGPLGTQYF
v_gene: TRBV19; d_gene: TRBD1; len: 15; CDR3aa: CASSTTLQGGRGYTF
v_gene: TRBV28; d_gene: .; len: 14; CDR3aa: CASSPTGFNSPLHF
v_gene: TRBV28; d_gene: TRBD1; len: 16; CDR3aa: CASSGQGVVWNEKLFF
v_gene: TRBV20-1; d_gene: .; len: 16; CDR3aa: CSARDFARGYNTEAFF
v_gene: TRBV29-1; d_gene: TRBD2; len: 16; CDR3aa: CSVSGPRTSGLNEQFF
v_gene: TRBV19; d_gene: TRBD1; len: 14; CDR3aa: CASSADRGQNGYTF
v_gene: TRBV28; d_gene: .; len: 14; CDR3aa: CASSTAWYSYEQYF
v_gene: TRBV6-1; d_gene: TRBD2; len: 14; CDR3aa: CASREVASTDTQYF
v_gene: TRBV20-1; d_gene: .; len: 15; CDR3aa: CSASRAENNNQPQHF
v_gene: TRBV6-5; d_gene: .; len: 15; CDR3aa: CASSYSMRGAEKLFF
v_gene: TRBV27; d_gene: .; len: 15; CDR3aa: CASSLFPLGQETQYF
v_gene: TRBV11-3; d_gene: TRBD2; len: 17; CDR3aa: CASSLRSLRGGRDTQYF
v_gene: TRBV20-1; d_gene: .; len: 15; CDR3aa: CSAIYRRATNGEAFF
v_gene: TRBV3-1; d_gene: .; len: 12; CDR3aa: CASSLFNRDLHF
v_gene: TRBV28; d_gene: .; len: 14; CDR3aa: CASSLSTVSYEQYF
v_gene: TRBV20-1; d_gene: TRBD1; len: 16; CDR3aa: CSALGQGPNSGNTIYF
v_gene: TRBV28; d_gene: .; len: 14; CDR3aa: CAIHPWANNQPQHF
v_gene: TRBV27; d_gene: .; len: 13; CDR3aa: CASSWTPGQPQHF
v_gene: TRBV7-2; d_gene: .; len: 16; CDR3aa: CASSFSTGLAKNIQYF
v_gene: TRBV6-1; d_gene: .; len: 13; CDR3aa: CASSPGPPKPQHF
v_gene: TRBV7-9; d_gene: .; len: 15; CDR3aa: CASSSGTSVDGEQFF
v_gene: TRBV28; d_gene: .; len: 14; CDR3aa: CASSLVWGNTEAFF
v_gene: TRBV30; d_gene: .; len: 11; CDR3aa: CAWTDYNEQFF
v_gene: TRBV7-8; d_gene: TRBD1; len: 14; CDR3aa: CASSSRTGDRGYTF
v_gene: TRBV20-1; d_gene: .; len: 15; CDR3aa: CSAGSRIRGTDTQYF
v_gene: TRBV9; d_gene: .; len: 16; CDR3aa: CASSALGTGGTYEQYF
v_gene: TRBV7-8; d_gene: .; len: 12; CDR3aa: CASSSQGYGYTF
v_gene: TRBV19; d_gene: .; len: 15; CDR3aa: CASSIGSGAGYGYTF
v_gene: TRBV15; d_gene: TRBD2; len: 18; CDR3aa: CATSRAVGLAGVLETQYF
v_gene: TRBV20-1; d_gene: TRBD2; len: 15; CDR3aa: CSARPKREDTDTQYF
v_gene: TRBV7-2; d_gene: TRBD1; len: 16; CDR3aa: CASSLRQGASTGELFF
v_gene: TRBV4-1; d_gene: .; len: 15; CDR3aa: CASSQVQPSTDTQYF
v_gene: TRBV28; d_gene: TRBD1; len: 14; CDR3aa: CASSDSGTGWEQYF
v_gene: TRBV20-1; d_gene: .; len: 12; CDR3aa: CSARDYVYEQYF
v_gene: TRBV6-2/TRBV6-3; d_gene: TRBD2; len: 19; CDR3aa: CASSYDGTSGNGITDTQYF
v_gene: TRBV6-1; d_gene: TRBD1; len: 16; CDR3aa: CASSQHRGQDTGELFF
v_gene: TRBV28; d_gene: .; len: 15; CDR3aa: CASRTQQGTNQPQHF
v_gene: TRBV5-8; d_gene: .; len: 15; CDR3aa: CASSSGIVYDSPLHF
v_gene: TRBV11-3; d_gene: .; len: 24; CDR3aa: CASSLEAVVSGANVLTSGAGGYTF
v_gene: TRBV10-1; d_gene: .; len: 14; CDR3aa: CASSEPGGTSEQYF
v_gene: TRBV4-2; d_gene: TRBD2; len: 16; CDR3aa: CASSRHGLADTDTQYF
v_gene: TRBV6-1; d_gene: .; len: 13; CDR3aa: CASRETGNTEAFF
v_gene: TRBV7-6; d_gene: .; len: 16; CDR3aa: CASSLGSGVGTDTQYF
v_gene: TRBV2; d_gene: .; len: 15; CDR3aa: CASRGGTPNTGELFF
v_gene: TRBV7-8; d_gene: .; len: 11; CDR3aa: CASSFRDQIYF
v_gene: TRBV4-3; d_gene: .; len: 14; CDR3aa: CASSHVPTTGELFF
v_gene: TRBV6-5; d_gene: .; len: 14; CDR3aa: CASSLMTVNTEAFF
v_gene: TRBV6-1; d_gene: .; len: 13; CDR3aa: CASNPTNTGELFF